This entry lists 29 T cell receptor beta chains sequenced from one sample in a study of cytomegalovirus exposure and HLA in healthy donors. The PCR was carried out with 60 Vbeta primers and 13 Jbeta primers. Here immunoSEQ multiplex PCR was the method, and the copy in TCRdb shows in-frame clones only, minus some. This sample's table has more than 130,000 clones. The sequenced material came from PBMCs. All receptors derive from a man in his forties or fifties in good health and CMV-seronegative.

The genes are TRBV7-3 and TRBJ1-1, with TRBD1 identical over 8 bases. Germline CDR1 reads SGHTA; CDR2 reads FQGTGA. V shed 5 bases and J 7 bases; nucleotides not matched to a gene: 9. This CDR3 contains 14 residues. The DNA of the CDR3 is TGTGCCAGCAGCCCAACGACAGGGGTCGATGAAGCTTTCTTT. This codes for CASSPTTGVDEAFF. The full variable domain, in which reference TRBV7-3 and TRBJ1-1 provide the parts outside the CDR3, is GAGVSQTPSNKVTEKGKYVELRCDPISGHTALYWYRQSLGQGPEFLIYFQGTGAADDSGLPNDRFFAVRPEGSVSTLKIQRTERGDSAVYLCASSPTTGVDEAFFGQGTRLTVV.

The chain is built from TRBV5-6 and TRBJ1-2; D possibly corresponds to TRBD1 (6 bases). Germline-derived CDR1 and CDR2 are SGHDT and YYEEEE. The germline V and J ends were trimmed by 3 bases and 0 bases, with 12 bases remaining between them. CDR3 length equals 15 residues. The CDR3 here is CASSSRQAANYGYTF. In DNA form, the CDR3 reads TGTGCCAGCAGCTCCCGACAGGCAGCTAACTATGGCTACACCTTC.

DNA for the CDR3: TGTGCCAGCAGCTCCCTTAGCGGGGAGAACACCGGGGAGCTGTTTTTT. Its translation: CASSSLSGENTGELFF. The gene calls are TRBV11-1 and TRBJ2-2; 8 positions match TRBD2. The trim removed 4 bases at V and 1 base at J, leaving 5 bases unmatched. The CDR3 loop spans 16 amino acids. Germline CDR1 reads SGHAT; CDR2 reads FQDESV (reference sequence).

The chain couples TRBV4-3 to TRBJ2-2, with 8 bases fitting TRBD1. This CDR3 is built from 16 residues. Germline loops: CDR1 LGHNA, CDR2 YSLEER. V gave up 0 bases and J gave up 4 bases; unmatched junction bases: 4. The DNA for the CDR3 is TGCGCCAGCAGCCAAGACAGGGGGCCGGTCACCGGGGAGCTGTTTTTT. Translating gives CASSQDRGPVTGELFF.

The chain is built from TRBV5-1 and TRBJ2-1; the D is unclear. CDR3 size: 14 residues. Per the germline V gene, CDR1 is SGHRS and CDR2 is YFSETQ. V was trimmed by 0 bases and J by 10 bases, leaving 14 bases between them. The CDR3 bases are TGCGCCAGCAGCTTGGAGCCGAGTCTGGGCGAGCAGTTCTTC. Its protein product is CASSLEPSLGEQFF.

The chain combines TRBV9 with TRBJ1-1; possibly TRBD1 for D (5 bases). Trimming took 5 bases from V and 6 from J, leaving 14 bases between them. The CDR3 loop spans 13 amino acids. Looked up from germline, CDR1 is SGDLS and CDR2 is YYNGEE. DNA of the CDR3: TGTGCCAGCAGATCTCTCGGGGGGTCTGAAGCTTTCTTT. Protein sequence: CASRSLGGSEAFF.

The J gene is TRBJ2-3, the V gene TRBV5-4; TRBD1 matches at 7 bases. The CDR3 consists of 15 residues. Germline V lookup: CDR1 SGHNT, CDR2 YYREEE (reference sequence). The V and J ends lost 4 bases and 2 bases, in that order; junction bases with no gene match: 7. The chain's CDR3 is CASSPRQGSTDTQYF. Written as DNA, the CDR3 is TGTGCCAGCAGCCCCCGACAGGGTTCCACAGATACGCAGTATTTT. Based on the CDR3 plus reference TRBV5-4 and TRBJ2-3, the full variable domain is ETGVTQSPTHLIKTRGQQVTLRCSSQSGHNTVSWYQQALGQGPQFIFQYYREEENGRGNFPPRFSGLQFPNYSSELNVNALELDDSALYLCASSPRQGSTDTQYFGPGTRLTVL.

The V gene is TRBV7-2, the J gene TRBJ2-1, with D perhaps TRBD1 (6 bases). The germline V gene encodes CDR1 SGHTA and CDR2 FQGNSA. The CDR3 loop spans 15 amino acids. The V gene lost 6 bases and the J gene lost 8 bases, with 20 bases spanning the gap. The CDR3 spells CASRLGALPLYEQFF. In DNA form, the CDR3 reads TGTGCCAGCAGGCTGGGGGCGCTCCCTCTTTATGAGCAGTTCTTC. Complete variable domain (other parts from reference TRBV7-2 and TRBJ2-1): GAGVSQSPSNKVTEKGKDVELRCDPISGHTALYWYRQSLGQGLEFLIYFQGNSAPDKSGLPSDRFSAERTGGSVSTLTIQRTQQEDSAVYLCASRLGALPLYEQFFGPGTRLTVL.

V is TRBV11-2 and J is TRBJ1-2; D call uncertain. V lost 2 bases, J lost 0 bases, and 7 bases lay in between. This CDR3 contains 14 residues. Germline values: CDR1 SGHAT, CDR2 FQNNGV. As DNA, the CDR3 is TGTGCCAGCAGCTTACTGGGCTCTAACTATGGCTACACCTTC. This codes for CASSLLGSNYGYTF.

The J gene is TRBJ1-1, the V gene TRBV7-9; D ambiguous. V was cut by 5 bases and J by 8 bases, with 18 bases left in between. Germline assignment: CDR1 SEHNR and CDR2 FQNEAQ (reference sequence). The CDR3 length is 14 residues. CDR3 DNA sequence: TGTGCCAGCAGCCTGGATAAAGGCGGGCCCGAAGCTTTCTTT. It codes for CASSLDKGGPEAFF.

The chain uses TRBV5-6 and TRBJ2-3, with 8 bases identical to TRBD1. The V gene's germline CDR1 is SGHDT and CDR2 YYEEEE. The CDR3 length is 15 residues. V lost 6 bases to trimming and J lost 6 bases; unmatched junction nucleotides: 12. This CDR3 reads CASKTTGASADTQYF. Written as DNA, the CDR3 is TGTGCCAGCAAGACGACAGGGGCGAGTGCGGATACGCAGTATTTT.

V and J are TRBV19 and TRBJ2-7, with a tentative D call TRBD1 (5 bases). The CDR3 extends over 14 amino acids. Trimming cost V 0 bases and J 2 bases, with 8 bases left between them. Germline CDR1 reads LNHDA; CDR2 reads SQIVND (reference sequence). Here the CDR3 reads CASSIEQDPYEQYF. CDR3 sequence (DNA): TGTGCCAGTAGTATAGAACAGGACCCCTACGAGCAGTACTTC.

The V gene is TRBV7-9, the J gene TRBJ2-3; 8 bases are shared with TRBD1. Germline-derived CDR1 and CDR2 are SEHNR and FQNEAQ (reference sequence). The CDR3 is 16 residues long. The V and J ends lost 5 bases and 4 bases, in that order; junction bases with no gene match: 11. The DNA for the CDR3 is TGTGCCAGCAGCCGGACAGGGATGAAGGGGCCAGATACGCAGTATTTT. Translation: CASSRTGMKGPDTQYF.

The chain couples TRBV5-5 to TRBJ1-2; 8 nucleotides line up with TRBD1. Germline V gene sequence: CDR1 SGHKS, CDR2 YYEKEE (reference sequence). The CDR3 has 16 amino acids. V was pared by 2 bases and J by 6 bases, with 12 bases of the junction left unmatched. CDR3 residues: CASSFRPGGVEDGYTF. The CDR3 DNA reads as TGTGCCAGCAGCTTCAGGCCAGGGGGCGTAGAGGATGGCTACACCTTC.

The chain employs TRBV28 and TRBJ2-7, with 9 nucleotides matching TRBD1. V shed 3 bases and J 4 bases; nucleotides not matched to a gene: 10. Germline V gives CDR1 MDHEN, CDR2 SYDVKM. This CDR3 is 16 amino acids long. CDR3 protein: CASSLVAGQGTYEQYF. The CDR3 DNA is TGTGCCAGCAGTTTGGTTGCGGGACAGGGTACTTACGAGCAGTACTTC.

V and J are TRBV19 and TRBJ1-4, with D possibly TRBD1 on 5 matching bases. The CDR3 totals 16 residues. V was clipped by 7 bases and J by 5 bases, with 20 bases between them. Germline values: CDR1 LNHDA, CDR2 SQIVND (reference sequence). DNA of the CDR3: TGTGCCAGTACTTATTGGGGGGGACGGAAAAATGAAAAACTGTTTTTT. Translated: CASTYWGGRKNEKLFF.

V is TRBV19 and J is TRBJ1-2, with 9 positions matching TRBD1. Trimming took 4 bases from V and 3 from J; bases not matched to a gene: 6. Germline CDR1 is LNHDA and CDR2 is SQIVND (reference sequence). This CDR3 region has 15 residues. This chain's CDR3 is CASSNPTGGDYGYTF. The CDR3 bases are TGTGCCAGTAGTAACCCGACAGGGGGGGACTATGGCTACACCTTC.

The V gene is TRBV5-1, the J gene TRBJ2-7, with D possibly matching TRBD1 (6 bases). V was shortened by 3 bases and J by 6 bases, with 13 bases between the two germline ends. The CDR3 sequence is 13 residues long. Germline CDR1 is SGHRS and CDR2 is YFSETQ. Written as DNA, the CDR3 is TGCGCCAGCAGCTATGGGGGCTGGGGCGAGCAGTACTTC. Protein: CASSYGGWGEQYF.

V and J are TRBV6-1 and TRBJ1-3; D is uncertain. Germline V CDR1 and CDR2: MNHNS, SASEGT. This CDR3 is 13 amino acids long. V was trimmed by 7 bases and J by 3 bases, leaving 10 bases between them. The CDR3 sequence: CASTRTVGNTIYF. CDR3 DNA: TGTGCCAGCACCCGGACTGTTGGAAACACCATATATTTT.

This sequence joins TRBV5-6 and TRBJ2-4; TRBD1 matches at 8 bases. V shed 0 bases and J 9 bases; nucleotides not matched to a gene: 5. Per the germline V gene, CDR1 is SGHDT and CDR2 is YYEEEE. CDR3 length: 14 residues. The CDR3 is CASSLGTGSGIQYF. Here the CDR3 DNA reads TGTGCCAGCAGCTTGGGGACAGGGTCCGGCATTCAGTACTTC.

V usage is TRBV19 and J usage is TRBJ2-7, with 7 bases that match TRBD1. Germline V gives CDR1 LNHDA, CDR2 SQIVND (reference sequence). The CDR3 spans 16 residues. V shed 5 bases, J shed 0 bases, and the junction held 10 bases outside the gene matches. The CDR3 reads CASSPRTGLSSYEQYF. CDR3 nucleotides: TGTGCCAGTAGTCCCCGGACAGGCCTAAGCTCCTACGAGCAGTACTTC. Full variable domain (rest looked up from reference TRBV19 and TRBJ2-7): DGGITQSPKYLFRKEGQNVTLSCEQNLNHDAMYWYRQDPGQGLRLIYYSQIVNDFQKGDIAEGYSVSREKKESFPLTVTSAQKNPTAFYLCASSPRTGLSSYEQYFGPGTRLTVT.

The CDR3 reads CASSVGGINSPLHF. The CDR3 DNA sequence: TGTGCCAGCAGCGTAGGCGGGATTAATTCACCCCTCCACTTT. The chain has TRBV9 and TRBJ1-6; D not resolved. V gave up 0 bases and J gave up 6 bases, with 7 bases separating them. The length of the CDR3 is 14 residues. Germline CDR1 SGDLS, CDR2 YYNGEE. The complete variable domain, with remaining parts taken from reference TRBV9 and TRBJ1-6, reads DSGVTQTPKHLITATGQRVTLRCSPRSGDLSVYWYQQSLDQGLQFLIQYYNGEERAKGNILERFSAQQFPDLHSELNLSSLELGDSALYFCASSVGGINSPLHFGNGTRLTVT.

V usage is TRBV27 and J usage is TRBJ1-2, with D possibly matching TRBD1 (5 bases). Trimming stripped 0 bases from V and 4 bases from J, with 12 bases between. From germline, CDR1 is MNHEY and CDR2 SMNVEV (reference sequence). The CDR3 is made up of 15 amino acids. CDR3 residues: CASSLSYRQTYGYTF. The CDR3, as DNA: TGTGCCAGCAGTTTATCGTACAGGCAAACCTATGGCTACACCTTC.

This chain links TRBV5-4 with TRBJ1-6; 9 positions match TRBD1. V shed 4 bases and J 9 bases; nucleotides not matched to a gene: 8. The CDR3 extends over 15 amino acids. Looked up from germline, CDR1 is SGHNT and CDR2 is YYREEE (reference sequence). The CDR3 here is CASSLPQGASSPLHF. As DNA, the CDR3 is TGTGCCAGCAGCCTCCCACAGGGGGCAAGTTCACCCCTCCACTTT.

The chain is built from TRBV2 and TRBJ2-7; D gene unclear. CDR1 SNHLY and CDR2 FYNNEI come from the germline V gene. Trimming removed 6 bases at V and 1 base at J, with 4 bases between. This CDR3 spans 11 amino acids. CDR3 residues: CASSLSYEQYF. DNA for the CDR3: TGTGCCAGCAGCCTATCCTACGAGCAGTACTTC.

The chain is built from TRBV5-4 and TRBJ1-6; the match to TRBD1 covers 7 bases. Per the germline V gene, CDR1 is SGHNT and CDR2 is YYREEE (reference sequence). The CDR3 length is 14 residues. The trim removed 3 bases at V and 6 bases at J, leaving 3 bases unmatched. The CDR3 bases are TGTGCCAGCAGCTCAGGGGGTCTTAATTCACCCCTCCACTTT. It specifies CASSSGGLNSPLHF.

This chain joins TRBV7-3 and TRBJ2-1; 7 positions match TRBD2. Per germline, CDR1 SGHTA and CDR2 FQGTGA. With 5 bases clipped from V and 6 bases from J, the junction kept 13 bases outside the gene matches. The CDR3 consists of 16 residues. The CDR3 bases are TGTGCCAGCAGCCCTACCGGACTAGTGTCGGGCAATGAGCAGTTCTTC. Encoded protein: CASSPTGLVSGNEQFF.

V usage is TRBV11-2 and J usage is TRBJ2-5, with 7 bases identical to TRBD1. Germline values: CDR1 SGHAT, CDR2 FQNNGV. The CDR3 spans 14 residues. With V trimmed by 3 bases and J by 5 bases, 6 bases remained unmatched. The CDR3 DNA reads as TGTGCCAGCAGCTTTAACAGGGGTGCGGAGACCCAGTACTTC. Amino acid sequence: CASSFNRGAETQYF.

The chain links TRBV9 to TRBJ2-6; 8 bases fit TRBD2. CDR1 SGDLS and CDR2 YYNGEE come from the germline V gene. The length of the CDR3 is 19 residues. The ends lost 2 bases at V and 6 bases at J; junction bases unmatched: 16. CDR3 in DNA: TGTGCCAGCAGCGTCGCCGGGGGGGGTGCTGGGCTTGTGGCCAACGTCCTGACTTTC. Residues: CASSVAGGGAGLVANVLTF.